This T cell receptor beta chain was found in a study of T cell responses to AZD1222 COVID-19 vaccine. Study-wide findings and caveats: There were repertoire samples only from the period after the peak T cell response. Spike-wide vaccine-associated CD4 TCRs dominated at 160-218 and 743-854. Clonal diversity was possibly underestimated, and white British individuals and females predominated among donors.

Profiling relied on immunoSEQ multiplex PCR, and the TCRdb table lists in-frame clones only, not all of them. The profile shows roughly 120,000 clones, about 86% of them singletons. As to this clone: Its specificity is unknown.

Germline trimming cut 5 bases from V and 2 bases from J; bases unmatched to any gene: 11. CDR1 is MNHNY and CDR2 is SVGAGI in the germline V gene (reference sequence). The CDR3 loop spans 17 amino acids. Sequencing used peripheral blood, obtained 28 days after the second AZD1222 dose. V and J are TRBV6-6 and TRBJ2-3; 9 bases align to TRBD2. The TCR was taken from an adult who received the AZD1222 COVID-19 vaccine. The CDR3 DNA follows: TGTGCCAGCAGTCGATCACCGGGACTAGCAGACACAGATACGCAGTATTTT. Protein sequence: CASSRSPGLADTDTQYF.